One and the same sample provided the 18 T cell receptor beta chains below, sequenced in a study of early T cells in non-severe SARS-CoV-2 infection. TCRdb recomputed calls from the 5' RACE reads with MiXCR, one row per CDR3 protein. The table has 100,000 or so distinct CDR3 sequences, around 16% seen once. The sequences come from whole blood, collected at baseline. These receptor sequences come from an adult who was a healthcare worker with PCR-confirmed SARS-CoV-2 infection or an uninfected control (not recorded which).

This clonotype showed up just a few times. V gene TRBV18 combines with J gene TRBJ1-1; a possible D gene is TRBD1 (5 bases). V was trimmed by 2 bases and J by 6 bases, leaving 16 bases between them. CDR1 is KGHSH, CDR2 LQKENI, per germline. This CDR3 is built from 15 residues. This chain's CDR3 is CASSPWEGTGAEAFF. The CDR3 nucleotides are TGTGCCAGCTCACCATGGGAGGGGACGGGGGCTGAAGCTTTCTTT.

V is TRBV7-9 and J is TRBJ2-7, with 8 bases matching TRBD2. The CDR3 is made up of 15 amino acids. CDR1 and CDR2 from the germline V gene are SEHNR and FQNEAQ (reference sequence). V shed 2 bases and J 7 bases; nucleotides not matched to a gene: 10. The CDR3 here is CASSLKFEREYEQYF. In nucleotides, the CDR3 is TGTGCCAGCAGCTTAAAGTTCGAGCGGGAGTATGAGCAGTACTTC.

In its sample, this clonotype was seen a few times. CDR3 protein: CASGTDREIHEQYF. The CDR3 coding sequence is TGTGCCAGCGGTACGGACAGGGAAATTCACGAGCAGTACTTC. The chain employs TRBV7-8 and TRBJ2-7; 8 positions agree with TRBD1. This CDR3 region has 14 residues. After removal of 8 bases from V and 5 bases from J, the junction contained 11 bases not matched to a gene. Germline V gives CDR1 SGHVS, CDR2 FQNEAQ. The whole variable domain, remainder taken from reference TRBV7-8 and TRBJ2-7, is GAGVSQSPRYKVAKRGQDVALRCDPISGHVSLFWYQQALGQGPEFLTYFQNEAQLDKSGLPSDRFFAERPEGSVSTLKIQRTQQEDSAVYLCASGTDREIHEQYFGPGTRLTVT.

The V call is TRBV20-1, the J call TRBJ1-5, with TRBD1 matching over 9 bases. CDR1 is DFQATT, CDR2 SNEGSKA, per germline (reference sequence). This CDR3 is 14 amino acids long. The junction had 8 bases not matched to a gene; V was cut back by 6 bases and J by 5 bases. Here the CDR3 DNA reads TGCAGTGCCAATGCGGGACAGGGCTATCAGCCCCAGCATTTT. It specifies CSANAGQGYQPQHF.

The V and J genes are TRBV11-2 and TRBJ2-7; 12 nucleotides line up with TRBD1. CDR1 is SGHAT and CDR2 is FQNNGV in the germline V gene. Losses at the gene ends were 5 bases for V and 5 bases for J; bases not matched to a gene: 7. This CDR3 is built from 15 residues. CDR3 DNA sequence: TGTGCCAGCAGCGCGACGCGGGACAGGGGGCACGAGCAGTACTTC. As protein: CASSATRDRGHEQYF.

The chain employs TRBV5-4 and TRBJ2-7; weak D call: TRBD2 (5 bases). V lost 5 bases to trimming and J lost 6 bases, with 12 bases between them. Per germline, CDR1 SGHNT and CDR2 YYREEE (reference sequence). The CDR3 contains 12 residues. CDR3 protein: CASRSTSSEQYF. The CDR3 DNA is TGTGCCAGCAGGTCTACTAGTTCCGAGCAGTACTTC. The full variable domain, rest sourced from reference TRBV5-4 and TRBJ2-7, is ETGVTQSPTHLIKTRGQQVTLRCSSQSGHNTVSWYQQALGQGPQFIFQYYREEENGRGNFPPRFSGLQFPNYSSELNVNALELDDSALYLCASRSTSSEQYFGPGTRLTVT.

CDR3 nucleotide sequence: TGTGCCAGCAGTTTCACAGGGTTAGAGACCCAGTACTTC. Protein: CASSFTGLETQYF. This chain joins TRBV28 and TRBJ2-5; TRBD1 is a possible D gene (6 bases). Trimming took 3 bases from V and 4 from J, leaving 9 bases between them. CDR1 and CDR2 from the germline V gene are MDHEN and SYDVKM. The CDR3 is 13 residues long.

This clonotype has more than one count but fewer than ten. CDR3 sequence (DNA): TGTGCCAGCAGTTTGGGGACACTCCCTTCACCCCTCCACTTT. Translation gives CASSLGTLPSPLHF. This sequence joins TRBV12-3 or TRBV12-4 and TRBJ1-6; D possibly corresponds to TRBD1 (6 bases). The CDR3 contains 14 residues. The V gene lost 3 bases and the J gene lost 9 bases, with 12 bases spanning the gap.

Details on this clonotype: The junction departs from the called germline gene at one end, perhaps through a read error. The chain is built from TRBV12-3 or TRBV12-4 and TRBJ2-3, with 11 bases fitting TRBD2. CDR3 length: 13 residues. The CDR3 sequence: CASRLAGGGTQYF. The CDR3 DNA is TGTGCCAGCAGATTAGCGGGAGGGGGTACGCAGTATTTT.

This chain joins TRBV11-1 and TRBJ2-1; 8 bases are a match to TRBD2. The V gene end was trimmed by 5 bases and the J gene end by 7 bases; junction bases not matched to a gene: 10. The CDR3 contains 15 residues. Germline V gene sequence: CDR1 SGHAT, CDR2 FQDESV (reference sequence). The CDR3 sequence: CASSRSGTTGNEQFF. DNA for the CDR3: TGTGCCAGCAGCCGTAGCGGGACCACCGGTAATGAGCAGTTCTTC. Based on the CDR3 plus reference TRBV11-1 and TRBJ2-1, the full variable domain is EAEVAQSPRYKITEKSQAVAFWCDPISGHATLYWYRQILGQGPELLVQFQDESVVDDSQLPKDRFSAERLKGVDSTLKIQPAELGDSAMYLCASSRSGTTGNEQFFGPGTRLTVL.

This clonotype was counted many times. The chain is built from TRBV29-1 and TRBJ1-2; 12 bases agree with TRBD1. V dropped 7 bases and J dropped 8; count of bases not matched to a gene: 11. This CDR3 has 14 residues. Germline V lookup: CDR1 SQVTM, CDR2 ANQGSEA. CDR3 bases: TGCAGCGCCTCAACCGGGACAGGGGGCATCGGCTACACCTTC. Amino acid sequence: CSASTGTGGIGYTF.

The chain is built from TRBV20-1 and TRBJ2-1; D remains ambiguous. Germline V lookup: CDR1 DFQATT, CDR2 SNEGSKA (reference sequence). The length of the CDR3 is 14 residues. Deletions cut 3 bases from V and 0 bases from J, with 9 bases between. DNA of the CDR3: TGCAGTGCTAGCCCGGAGAGCTCCTACAATGAGCAGTTCTTC. This translates into CSASPESSYNEQFF.

The rearrangement uses TRBV28 and TRBJ2-7, with D possibly TRBD1 on 6 matching bases. The CDR3 spans 14 residues. Germline CDR1 MDHEN, CDR2 SYDVKM. With 7 bases removed from V and 6 bases from J, the gap between germline ends came to 19 bases. This CDR3 is CASTRHGTTGEQYF. The CDR3 DNA follows: TGTGCCAGCACTCGACATGGGACAACGGGCGAGCAGTACTTC.

V usage is TRBV4-2 and J usage is TRBJ2-3; no reliable D call. CDR3 length equals 15 residues. Germline values: CDR1 LGHNA, CDR2 YNFKEQ. Trimming removed 0 bases from V and 0 bases from J, with 7 bases in between. DNA for the CDR3: TGTGCCAGCAGCCAAGATCTGACTAGCACAGATACGCAGTATTTT. Protein sequence: CASSQDLTSTDTQYF.

This sequence joins TRBV11-2 and TRBJ2-7; D remains ambiguous. This CDR3 contains 12 residues. V was clipped by 2 bases and J by 4 bases, with 6 bases between them. Germline loops: CDR1 SGHAT, CDR2 FQNNGV. The CDR3 region has the DNA TGTGCCAGCAGCTTATTTCGGTACGAGCAGTACTTC. Protein: CASSLFRYEQYF.

V and J are TRBV5-1 and TRBJ1-1; no definite D call. Trimming left V 4 bases short and J 2 bases short, with 12 bases between. Germline values: CDR1 SGHRS, CDR2 YFSETQ. The CDR3 covers 14 residues. The CDR3 loop is CASSLRTENTEAFF. CDR3 DNA: TGCGCCAGCAGCCTAAGGACCGAAAACACTGAAGCTTTCTTT.

The chain links TRBV30 to TRBJ2-7; TRBD1 might be the D (5 bases). CDR3 length: 12 amino acids. CDR1 GTSNPN and CDR2 SVGIG come from the germline V gene (reference sequence). V shed 5 bases and J shed 6 bases, with 14 bases lying between them. CDR3 in amino acids: CAWRAGAGEQYF. The DNA of the CDR3 is TGTGCCTGGCGGGCTGGGGCCGGCGAGCAGTACTTC.

This clonotype was picked up a small number of times. The J gene is TRBJ2-1, the V gene TRBV7-9; tentatively, D is TRBD1 (5 bases). The CDR3 extends over 15 amino acids. Germline-derived CDR1 and CDR2 are SEHNR and FQNEAQ (reference sequence). With 3 bases removed from V and 0 bases from J, the gap between germline ends came to 9 bases. CDR3 nucleotide sequence: TGTGCCAGCAGCTTCCCCGGACACTCCTACAATGAGCAGTTCTTC. It specifies CASSFPGHSYNEQFF.